This TCR beta chain was profiled in a study of cytomegalovirus exposure and HLA in healthy donors. Sequencing was performed with immunoSEQ multiplex PCR; in TCRdb, only in-frame clones are kept and a portion is missing. The repertoire has 150,000 to 200,000 clones, roughly 84% of them found once; the top ten carry approximately 10%. Sequenced input: PBMCs. This receptor was obtained from a man aged 25-45 years in good health and CMV-seropositive.

The DNA of the CDR3 is TGCGCCAGCAGCCAAGATCGGCAGGGGGCTAGGGGAGCAACTAATGAAAAACTGTTTTTT. It specifies CASSQDRQGARGATNEKLFF. The chain has TRBV4-3 and TRBJ1-4; 8 nucleotides line up with TRBD1. The length of the CDR3 is 20 residues. CDR1 is LGHNA, CDR2 YSLEER, per germline. V was clipped by 0 bases and J by 0 bases; unmatched bases: 12.